This entry describes one T cell receptor (beta chain). The entry originates in a study of circulating and synovial CD4+ cells in juvenile arthritis. Using immunoSEQ multiplex PCR, the repertoire was profiled, and TCRdb retains in-frame clones only, with some absent. The sample yields some 30,000 clones, about 93% seen once. The V end was cut by 5 bases, the J end by 5 bases, with 13 bases between. Germline-derived CDR1 and CDR2 are SEHNR and FQNEAQ (reference sequence). This CDR3 spans 14 amino acids. V usage is TRBV7-9 and J usage is TRBJ2-1, with D possibly TRBD1 on 5 matching bases. Sequencing was carried out using CD4+ T cells from blood. The TCR comes from a human donor with juvenile idiopathic arthritis. CDR3 bases: TGTGCCAGCAGCCCCGTGACAGCTAACAATGAGCAGTTCTTC. Translation: CASSPVTANNEQFF.